The clone carrying this T cell receptor beta chain came up once. The entry originates in a study of shared clonotypes between healthy human individuals. Adults of Caucasian background living in Nashville, Tennessee made up all donors. TCRdb's copy holds only in-frame clones and misses some; the assay was immunoSEQ multiplex PCR. The table lists around 980,000 clones, 75% to 80% of them singletons. Trimming shortened V by 4 bases and J by 5 bases, and 12 bases separated the two germline ends. The CDR3 contains 13 residues. The germline V gene has CDR1 SGHNT and CDR2 YYREEE (reference sequence). The chain combines TRBV5-4 with TRBJ2-5; D perhaps matches TRBD2 (6 bases). What was sequenced was memory CD4+ T cells from PBMCs. Subset in this sample: CD45RA-negative fraction. The sequence came from a man aged 18 to 29 in good health. Some clones in this sample may be carry-over from other donors' samples. The CDR3 bases are TGTGCCAGCAGCCAGACTAGACGGGAGACCCAGTACTTC. It codes for CASSQTRRETQYF.